The sequence of this TCR beta chain was determined in a study of blood T cell repertoires in COVID-19. Whole-study context: Samples came from the United States, Italy and Spain, spanning acute and convalescent COVID-19. Sample material is recorded as cDNA or gDNA derived from T cells, B-cell-depleted T cells, or PBMCs.

Measured with immunoSEQ multiplex PCR; TCRdb has only the in-frame clones, and not every one. The sample holds about 220,000 clones, under 90% seen once. Trimming removed 5 bases from V and 4 bases from J; junction bases left unmatched: 7. This CDR3 comprises 15 residues. Per the germline V gene, CDR1 is SNHLY and CDR2 is FYNNEI. The chain employs TRBV2 and TRBJ1-1, with 10 bases matching TRBD1. The sequence was collected from an older woman who had recovered from COVID-19. The specimen was PBMCs or T cells enriched from blood (not recorded which). The CDR3 nucleotides are TGTGCCAGCAGTTCTAGGACAGGGGGAGGCACTGAAGCTTTCTTT. Protein: CASSSRTGGGTEAFF. The whole variable domain, filled in from reference TRBV2 and TRBJ1-1, reads EPEVTQTPSHQVTQMGQEVILRCVPISNHLYFYWYRQILGQKVEFLVSFYNNEISEKSEIFDDQFSVERPDGSNFTLKIRSTKLEDSAMYFCASSSRTGGGTEAFFGQGTRLTVV.